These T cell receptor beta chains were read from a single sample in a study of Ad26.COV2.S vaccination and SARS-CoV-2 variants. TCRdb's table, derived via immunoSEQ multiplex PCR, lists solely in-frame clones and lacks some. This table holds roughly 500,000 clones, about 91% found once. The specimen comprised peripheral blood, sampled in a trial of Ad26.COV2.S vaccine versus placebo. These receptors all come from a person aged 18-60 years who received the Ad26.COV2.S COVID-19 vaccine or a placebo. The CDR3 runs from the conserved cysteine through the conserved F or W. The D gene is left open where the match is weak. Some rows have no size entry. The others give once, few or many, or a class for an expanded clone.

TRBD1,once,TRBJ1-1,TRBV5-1,CASSLRGTGGTEAFF,TGCGCCAGCAGCTTGCGGGGAACAGGGGGCACTGAAGCTTTCTTT
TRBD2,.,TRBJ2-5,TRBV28,CASSWTSGINGAETQYF,TGTGCCAGCAGTTGGACTAGCGGTATCAACGGAGCGGAGACCCAGTACTTC
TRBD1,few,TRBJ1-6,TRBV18,CASSPDRVDYSPLHF,TGTGCCAGCTCACCCGACAGGGTTGATTACTCACCCCTCCACTTT
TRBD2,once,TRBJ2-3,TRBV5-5,CASSFELADTDTQYF,TGTGCCAGCAGTTTTGAACTAGCGGACACAGATACGCAGTATTTT
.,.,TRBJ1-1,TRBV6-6,CASSFTAGGGNTEAFF,TGTGCCAGCAGTTTCACCGCGGGGGGCGGTAACACTGAAGCTTTCTTT
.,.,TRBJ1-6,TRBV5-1,CASSKSAIPDSPLHF,TGCGCCAGCAGCAAGTCGGCGATTCCGGATTCACCCCTCCACTTT
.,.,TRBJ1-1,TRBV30,CAWSKGGLEAFF,TGTGCCTGGAGTAAGGGGGGCCTCGAAGCTTTCTTT
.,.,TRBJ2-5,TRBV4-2,CASSRVYQETQYF,TGTGCCAGCAGTCGGGTCTACCAAGAGACCCAGTACTTC
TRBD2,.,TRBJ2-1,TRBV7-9,CASSLKLAGNEQFF,TGTGCCAGCAGCTTAAAGCTAGCGGGCAATGAGCAGTTCTTC
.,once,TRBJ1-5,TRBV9,CASSVGSGDSQPQHF,TGTGCCAGCAGCGTAGGTTCGGGAGACAGTCAGCCCCAGCATTTT
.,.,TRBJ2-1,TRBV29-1,CSVHPGIYNEQFF,TGCAGCGTTCACCCGGGAATCTACAATGAGCAGTTCTTC
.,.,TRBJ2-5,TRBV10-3,CAISSGVWMTQYF,TGTGCCATCAGTTCGGGTGTTTGGATGACCCAGTACTTC
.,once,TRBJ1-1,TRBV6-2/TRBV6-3,CASSPSPRGWRAEAFF,TGTGCCAGCAGCCCATCCCCCCGCGGGTGGAGGGCTGAAGCTTTCTTT
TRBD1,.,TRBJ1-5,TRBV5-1,CASSSGTGNQPQHF,TGCGCCAGCAGCTCCGGGACAGGGAACCAGCCCCAGCATTTT
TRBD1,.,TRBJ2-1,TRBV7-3,CASSPWTGGYNEQFF,TGTGCCAGCAGCCCCTGGACAGGGGGCTATAATGAGCAGTTCTTC
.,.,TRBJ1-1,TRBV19,CASSETGGTEAFF,TGTGCCAGTAGTGAGACGGGGGGCACTGAAGCTTTCTTT
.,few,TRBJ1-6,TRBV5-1,CASSTNSGTSPLHF,TGCGCCAGCAGCACAAATTCAGGGACTTCACCCCTCCACTTT
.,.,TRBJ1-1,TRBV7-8,CASSLGSMNTEAFF,TGTGCCAGCAGCTTAGGATCCATGAACACTGAAGCTTTCTTT
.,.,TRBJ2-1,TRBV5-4,CASSLVRGNEQFF,TGTGCCAGCAGCTTGGTTCGGGGTAATGAGCAGTTCTTC
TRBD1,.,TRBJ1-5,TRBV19,CASSPGTGRNQPQHF,TGTGCCAGTAGTCCCGGGACAGGTCGCAATCAGCCCCAGCATTTT
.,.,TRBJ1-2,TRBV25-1,CASRASGQFHYGYTF,TGTGCCAGCAGGGCTTCCGGACAGTTTCACTATGGCTACACCTTC
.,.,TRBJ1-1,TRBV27,CASSSQGTLNTEAFF,TGTGCCAGCAGTTCGCAGGGGACTTTGAACACTGAAGCTTTCTTT